The present T cell receptor beta chain was sequenced within a study of OX40 agonist ivuxolimab in advanced cancers. With regard to the full study: Ivuxolimab, which targeted the costimulatory receptor OX40 (CD134), was an agonistic, fully human IgG2 monoclonal antibody. Intravenous ivuxolimab was administered to patients every 2 weeks at six dose levels: 0.01, 0.1, 0.3, 1.5, 3 and 10 mg/kg. Of the roughly 52 dose-escalation patients, hepatocellular carcinoma was present in 19, melanoma in roughly 15, renal cell carcinoma in 9 and head and neck cancer in 9. The dose-escalation cohort was about 83% male with a mean age of about 65 years, ranging from roughly 20 to 85. Prior anti-PD-1, anti-PD-L1 or anti-CTLA-4 therapy was permitted, and 40% of dose-escalation patients had received checkpoint inhibitors. Three dose-escalation patients achieved partial responses, one with hepatocellular carcinoma and two with cutaneous melanoma. The point of sequencing TCRbeta in the periphery was to test whether ivuxolimab changed TCR sequence diversity and drove clonal T-cell expansion. The monotherapy dose-escalation portion (N ≈ 56 patients) of the phase I ivuxolimab trial is reported in the paper. Beyond this particular receptor, the publication reports: On average, CD8+ T cells showed more expanded clones than CD4+ T cells after ivuxolimab. Antigen specificity was not determined for the clonally expanded peripheral T cells. Partial responders in the 0.1-3.0 mg/kg groups had among the lowest normalized peripheral clonal expansion, especially among CD8+ T cells. Low levels of normalized T-cell clonal expansion were also seen in some patients who did not respond. At doses from 0.1 to 3.0 mg/kg, clonal expansion was seen in both CD4+ and CD8+ blood T cells between baseline and week 6.

Concerning this clone itself: It lacks a known antigen. The input lacks base qualities; no much larger clone sits a single base away.

Patients with a history of autoimmune disease or receiving systemic immunosuppression were excluded from the trial. Peripheral blood for TCR sequencing was collected from all dose cohorts at baseline, on cycle 4 day 1, and on cycle 7 day 1. Samples were obtained from an open-label, multicenter, first-in-human phase I dose-escalation trial of ivuxolimab. Adults with locally advanced or metastatic melanoma, renal cell, hepatocellular, or head and neck squamous cell carcinoma were enrolled in the trial. Before TCR sequencing, CD4+ and CD8+ T cells were separately sorted from peripheral blood. Clipping removes 5 bases from V and 4 bases from J, with 4 as the unmatched junction base count. From the cysteine through the phenylalanine, the CDR3 covers 15 amino acids. This entry keeps only the CDR3 DNA: 45 bases, framed from base 1. Per the germline V gene (reference sequence), PRHDT is the CDR1 and FYEKMQ is the CDR2.

For sequencing of the TCRbeta CDR3 region, genomic DNA was extracted from the sorted cells. TCRbeta CDR3 regions were sequenced using the immunoSEQ Assay. What TCRdb holds here is the immuneACCESS table cut down to in-frame rearrangements. Part of the clones is not present; checked against another copy, under half of the missing clones reflect an unresolved V gene, and the others are unexplained. Within this sample are some 50,000 clones, with 81% of them counted one time only. The ten most abundant clones make up 0.69% of the sample. This clonotype was sampled from an adult with an advanced solid tumor such as melanoma, head and neck, liver or kidney cancer. Recombination joined TRBV13 with TRBJ2-5; 13 nucleotides in the junction match TRBD2. Sequences were derived from CD4+ or CD8+ T cells sorted from blood, sampled in a trial of the OX40 agonist ivuxolimab. The CDR3: CASSPLAGGRETQYF. The DNA sequence is given as TGTGCCAGCAGCCCACTAGCGGGGGGGCGAGAGACCCAGTACTTC.